Below, 7 T cell receptor beta chains from the same sample are listed, as sequenced in a study of T cells in women clearing cervical HPV infection. Profiling relied on immunoSEQ multiplex PCR, and the TCRdb table lists in-frame clones only, not all of them. The sample table includes tens of thousands of clones. Sequences were obtained from blood buffy coat. The receptors derive from a woman aged 18 to 75 with a cervical HPV16 infection that either progressed to CIN3+ or cleared (not recorded which).

As for this clone: The sequenced fragment ends 3 residues before the CDR3 boundary, so the rest is inferred from the germline J gene. The rearrangement links TRBV5-6 to TRBJ1-6, with D unresolved. The V and J ends lost 2 bases and 8 bases respectively, with 11 bases between them. Germline CDR1 is SGHDT and CDR2 is YYEEEE. The CDR3 totals 14 residues. CDR3 amino acids: CASSFRVGDSPLHF. The part of the CDR3 DNA that was read is TGTGCCAGCAGCTTTAGAGTCGGGGATTCACCC.

As to this clone: Read coverage stops 3 residues before the CDR3 terminus; the germline J gene supplies the remainder. The V call is TRBV29-1, the J call TRBJ1-2; D not certain. Germline CDR1 reads SQVTM; CDR2 reads ANQGSEA. This CDR3 spans 11 amino acids. Trimming pared 7 bases from V and 4 bases from J, leaving 10 bases between. CDR3 sequence reads: CSALSSYGYTF. The covered CDR3 bases are TGCAGCGCCTTATCCTCCTATGGC.

With regard to this clone: Read coverage stops 3 residues before the CDR3 terminus; the germline J gene supplies the remainder. The chain joins TRBV7-6 to TRBJ2-1; D perhaps matches TRBD1 (5 bases). V was pared by 1 base and J by 3 bases, with 13 bases between. The CDR3 spans 16 residues. Germline values: CDR1 SGHVS, CDR2 FNYEAQ. CDR3 bases read: TGTGCCAGCAGCTTAGTTTCGGCAGGGCACTACAATGAG. This sequence encodes CASSLVSAGHYNE. The entire CDR3 is CASSLVSAGHYNEQFF.

Comments on this clone: The sequenced fragment ends 3 residues before the CDR3 boundary, so the rest is inferred from the germline J gene. This sequence joins TRBV19 and TRBJ2-1, with 7 positions matching TRBD2. The length of the CDR3 is 14 residues. With V trimmed by 4 bases and J by 1 base, 1 base remained unmatched. Germline loops: CDR1 LNHDA, CDR2 SQIVND (reference sequence). Incomplete CDR3 DNA: TGTGCCAGTAGTAACGGGGGGTCCTACAATGAG. Protein product: CASSNGGSYNE. In full, the CDR3 reads CASSNGGSYNEQFF.

A remark on this clone: The read gets to within 3 residues of the CDR3 end, and the germline J gene fills in the rest. The genes are TRBV7-2 and TRBJ1-2, with a tentative D call TRBD1 (5 bases). Per the germline V gene, CDR1 is SGHTA and CDR2 is FQGNSA. CDR3 length equals 15 residues. CDR3 DNA, as far as it was read: TGTGCCAGCAGCTTAGTGGGCGGGGGTTCCTACGAC. It yields the protein CASSLVGGGSYD. The complete CDR3 reads CASSLVGGGSYDYTF.

Worth noting for this clone: The missing CDR3 end, 3 residues past where the read stops, is filled in from the germline J gene. The chain carries TRBV30 and TRBJ2-2; 9 nucleotides align to TRBD1. CDR1 is GTSNPN, CDR2 SVGIG, per germline (reference sequence). There are 13 residues in the CDR3. CDR3 DNA (partial): TGTGCCTGGAGTGGGACAGGGGATTCACCG. As protein: CAWSGTGDSP. The CDR3, in full, reads CAWSGTGDSPLFF.

Notes on this clone: Read data end 3 residues before the CDR3 end; the end is taken from the germline J gene. Additional DNA sequences in this sample encode the identical CDR3. The chain carries TRBV6-1 and TRBJ2-3; D could derive from TRBD1 or TRBD2 (6 bases each). Deletions cut 4 bases from V and 4 bases from J, with 18 bases between. This CDR3 is built from 16 residues. In germline, CDR1 is MNHNS, CDR2 SASEGT. The sequenced part of the CDR3 DNA is TGTGCCAGCAGTGGGGGGCCCACCCCGGGAGCAGATACG. This gives the protein CASSGGPTPGADT. From start to end, the CDR3 is CASSGGPTPGADTQYF.